Presented here are 24 T cell receptor beta chains from one specimen sequenced in a study of T cells in Graves' hyperthyroidism and ophthalmopathy. Amplified TCR beta CDR3 regions came from RNA transcripts. Using the HTBI primer set, a first-round RT-PCR was run on the TCR CDR3. One entry per CDR3 protein, called by TCRdb with MiXCR from the multiplex PCR reads. This repertoire shows some 370,000 distinct CDR3 sequences, roughly 13% found once; its top ten account for approximately 29%. The sequenced sample consisted of blood. Receptors originate from a man in his forties or fifties with Graves' ophthalmopathy.

This clonotype appeared a few times. The chain links TRBV7-9 to TRBJ2-5, with 8 positions matching TRBD1. Trimming cost V 7 bases and J 2 bases; bases outside gene matches: 9. The CDR3 is made up of 15 amino acids. Germline-derived CDR1 and CDR2 are SEHNR and FQNEAQ (reference sequence). This CDR3 reads CASNNGQGRQETQYF. CDR3 bases: TGTGCCAGCAATAATGGACAGGGTCGGCAAGAGACCCAGTACTTC.

This clonotype occurred many times. The chain joins TRBV7-3 to TRBJ2-1; 10 positions match TRBD2. CDR1 SGHTA and CDR2 FQGTGA come from the germline V gene. J lost 7 bases, V lost 4 bases, and 7 bases had no gene match. This CDR3 is 15 amino acids long. The CDR3 bases are TGTGCCAGCAGCTGGGATAGCGGGAGGAGTAATGAGCAGTTCTTC. This gives the protein CASSWDSGRSNEQFF. Variable domain in full (rest from reference TRBV7-3 and TRBJ2-1): GAGVSQTPSNKVTEKGKYVELRCDPISGHTALYWYRQSLGQGPEFLIYFQGTGAADDSGLPNDRFFAVRPEGSVSTLKIQRTERGDSAVYLCASSWDSGRSNEQFFGPGTRLTVL.

This clonotype was detected ten times or more. The rearrangement uses TRBV13 and TRBJ1-1; D gene uncertain. Germline V gives CDR1 PRHDT, CDR2 FYEKMQ (reference sequence). This CDR3 contains 14 residues. Trimming left V 5 bases short and J 1 base short, with 11 bases between. CDR3 loop: CASSRSAANTEAFF. The CDR3 DNA is TGTGCCAGCAGCCGCTCCGCAGCGAACACTGAAGCTTTCTTT.

Ten or more counts support this clonotype. The chain uses TRBV11-2 and TRBJ2-1; D might be TRBD1 or TRBD2, each matching 5 bases. This CDR3 spans 16 amino acids. The germline V and J ends were trimmed by 4 bases and 4 bases, with 17 bases remaining between them. Germline V CDR1 and CDR2: SGHAT, FQNNGV. CDR3 region: CASSSPFWRTYNEQFF. In nucleotides, the CDR3 is TGTGCCAGCAGCTCTCCCTTTTGGAGGACATACAATGAGCAGTTCTTC.

At least ten counts were recorded for this clonotype. The chain links TRBV27 to TRBJ1-1; perhaps TRBD1 as D (5 bases). The length of the CDR3 is 15 residues. Trimming removed 5 bases at V and 1 base at J, with 14 bases between. Looked up from germline, CDR1 is MNHEY and CDR2 is SMNVEV (reference sequence). CDR3 sequence reads: CASSLQGSRNTEAFF. The CDR3 DNA follows: TGTGCCAGCAGTCTGCAGGGTAGCAGGAACACTGAAGCTTTCTTT.

This clonotype was observed a handful of times. The chain uses TRBV24-1 and TRBJ2-2; 8 bases map to TRBD1. This CDR3 is built from 16 residues. Trimming at V came to 4 bases and at J to 1 base, leaving 4 bases not matched to a gene. The germline CDR1 and CDR2 sequences are KGHDR and SFDVKD. CDR3 sequence: CATSDAGTGNTGELFF. CDR3 DNA sequence: TGTGCCACCAGTGACGCCGGGACAGGGAACACCGGGGAGCTGTTTTTT.

This clonotype was counted between two and nine times. The chain uses TRBV28 and TRBJ1-4; the match to TRBD1 covers 10 bases. With 3 bases clipped from V and 7 bases from J, the junction kept 5 bases outside the gene matches. The CDR3 totals 15 residues. Germline loops: CDR1 MDHEN, CDR2 SYDVKM. The CDR3 loop reads CASSFPGTGVEKLFF. CDR3 coding DNA: TGTGCCAGCAGTTTTCCCGGGACAGGGGTTGAAAAACTGTTTTTT.

The CDR3 nucleotides read TGTGCCAGCAGTCCCGCCCTGGGACAGATTAATCAGCCCCAGCATTTT. The encoded protein is CASSPALGQINQPQHF. V and J are TRBV6-2 or TRBV6-3 and TRBJ1-5; 7 bases are shared with TRBD1. Germline V gene sequence: CDR1 MNHEY, CDR2 SVGEGT. The junction had 11 bases not matched to a gene; V was cut back by 5 bases and J by 4 bases. This CDR3 is built from 16 residues.

This clonotype has at least ten counts. The V and J genes are TRBV27 and TRBJ2-2, with 13 bases that match TRBD2. Trimming at V came to 5 bases and at J to 3 bases, leaving 3 bases not matched to a gene. CDR1 and CDR2 (germline): MNHEY, SMNVEV (reference sequence). The CDR3 runs to 16 residues. CDR3 bases: TGTGCCAGCAGTAAGACTAGCGGGAGGTACACCGGGGAGCTGTTTTTT. As protein: CASSKTSGRYTGELFF.

This clonotype showed up just a few times. This sequence joins TRBV2 and TRBJ2-3, with 8 nucleotides matching TRBD1. V was clipped by 7 bases and J by 2 bases; unmatched bases: 5. The CDR3 loop spans 14 amino acids. Germline V gene lookup returns CDR1 SNHLY and CDR2 FYNNEI. CDR3 region: CASMRQGNTDTQYF. Here the CDR3 DNA reads TGTGCCAGCATGCGACAGGGGAACACAGATACGCAGTATTTT.

This clonotype was counted at least ten times. This chain links TRBV28 with TRBJ2-7; tentative D call: TRBD1 (6 bases). Trimming removed 5 bases at V and 0 bases at J, with 17 bases between. This CDR3 comprises 16 residues. The germline V gene has CDR1 MDHEN and CDR2 SYDVKM. CDR3 coding DNA: TGTGCCAGCAGTCACAGGGCAGGGCGAAGCTCCTACGAGCAGTACTTC. Translated, it gives CASSHRAGRSSYEQYF.

This clonotype was counted at least ten times. The chain carries TRBV12-3 or TRBV12-4 and TRBJ2-7; 7 bases align to TRBD1. Trimming took 6 bases from V and 1 from J; bases not matched to a gene: 9. This CDR3 spans 15 amino acids. The CDR3 loop reads CASSSDRVFSYEQYF. CDR3 sequence (DNA): TGTGCCAGCAGCTCCGACAGGGTGTTTTCCTACGAGCAGTACTTC.

This clonotype was detected only a few times. The DNA of the CDR3 is TGTGCCAGCATTAGGGAACGGCAAGAGACCCAGTACTTC. Amino acid sequence: CASIRERQETQYF. The rearrangement uses TRBV2 and TRBJ2-5, with D unresolved. Per germline, CDR1 SNHLY and CDR2 FYNNEI. CDR3 length: 13 residues. V shed 7 bases and J shed 2 bases, with 11 bases lying between them.

The chain carries TRBV20-1 and TRBJ1-2; no firm D call. The CDR3 is 8 amino acids. CDR1 and CDR2 (germline): DFQATT, SNEGSKA (reference sequence). Trimming pared 6 bases from V and 12 bases from J, leaving 8 bases between. The CDR3 region is CSASGNTF. In DNA, the CDR3 is TGCAGTGCCAGTGGGAACACCTTC.

In this sample, this clonotype turned up a few times. CDR3 sequence reads: CATSRAGGNNNEQFF. DNA of the CDR3: TGTGCCACCAGCAGAGCGGGAGGTAACAACAATGAGCAGTTCTTC. V usage is TRBV15 and J usage is TRBJ2-1; 7 bases match TRBD2. V shed 1 base, J shed 5 bases, and the junction held 5 bases outside the gene matches. The CDR3 length is 15 residues. The V gene's germline CDR1 is LNHNV and CDR2 YYDKDF (reference sequence).

This clonotype was seen more than once but under ten times. J is TRBJ2-5 and V is TRBV27; TRBD2 agrees at 7 bases. CDR1 and CDR2 (germline): MNHEY, SMNVEV (reference sequence). Germline trimming cut 2 bases from V and 2 bases from J; bases unmatched to any gene: 17. The CDR3 has 19 amino acids. CDR3 bases: TGTGCCAGCAGTTTAGTTGCGGCTTTTCAAGGACTAGGGCAAGAGACCCAGTACTTC. This translates into CASSLVAAFQGLGQETQYF.

This clonotype has at least ten counts. This rearrangement joins TRBV3-1 to TRBJ2-3; 8 bases match TRBD2. After removal of 0 bases from V and 6 bases from J, the junction contained 14 bases not matched to a gene. The CDR3 has 18 residues. Germline V gene sequence: CDR1 LGHDT, CDR2 YNNKEL (reference sequence). CDR3 in amino acids: CASSQDPLSGGVSDTQYF. As DNA, the CDR3 is TGTGCCAGCAGCCAAGACCCCCTTTCGGGAGGGGTGTCGGATACGCAGTATTTT.

This clonotype was recorded many times. The V and J genes are TRBV2 and TRBJ2-1; TRBD2 might be the D (6 bases). V lost 7 bases to trimming and J lost 4 bases, with 17 bases between them. The germline V gene encodes CDR1 SNHLY and CDR2 FYNNEI. The CDR3 length is 15 residues. The DNA for the CDR3 is TGTGCCAGCACGTCCACCGGGAGTGCTTACAATGAGCAGTTCTTC. Translated, it gives CASTSTGSAYNEQFF.

The V and J genes are TRBV11-2 and TRBJ2-2; tentatively, D is TRBD2 (5 bases). Trimming stripped 3 bases from V and 1 base from J, with 12 bases between. CDR1 and CDR2 from the germline V gene are SGHAT and FQNNGV. This CDR3 comprises 16 residues. CDR3 residues: CASSLVVRVNTGELFF. In DNA form, the CDR3 reads TGTGCCAGCAGCTTGGTAGTGAGGGTGAACACCGGGGAGCTGTTTTTT.

The chain links TRBV9 to TRBJ1-1, with 10 bases matching TRBD1. Per germline, CDR1 SGDLS and CDR2 YYNGEE. V lost 2 bases and J lost 8; bases outside the gene matches: 3. This CDR3 has 13 amino acids. The CDR3 DNA follows: TGTGCCAGCAGCGTTGGGACAGGGGTAGAAGCTTTCTTT. It specifies CASSVGTGVEAFF.

The table lists this clonotype with many counts. The V gene is TRBV18, the J gene TRBJ2-1; D is perhaps TRBD1 (5 bases). The CDR3 is 13 residues long. Trimming shortened V by 0 bases and J by 6 bases, and 6 bases separated the two germline ends. CDR1 and CDR2 from the germline V gene are KGHSH and LQKENI. CDR3 sequence: CASSPPQVNEQFF. The CDR3 DNA is TGTGCCAGCTCACCACCACAGGTCAATGAGCAGTTCTTC.

This clonotype was detected only a few times. V is TRBV19 and J is TRBJ1-4; D remains ambiguous. Trimming left V 5 bases short and J 5 bases short, with 9 bases between. The CDR3 has 13 amino acids. The germline V gene encodes CDR1 LNHDA and CDR2 SQIVND (reference sequence). In nucleotides, the CDR3 is TGTGCCAGTAGTTTTCTCAGGAATGAAAAACTGTTTTTT. It specifies CASSFLRNEKLFF.

This clonotype was observed at least ten times. The V gene is TRBV5-8, the J gene TRBJ2-1; 10 bases are shared with TRBD1. There are 15 residues in the CDR3. The J segment lost 5 bases and the V segment lost 4 bases, leaving 6 bases of the junction unmatched. Germline CDR1 reads SGHTS; CDR2 reads YDEGEE. The CDR3, as DNA: TGTGCCAGCAGCACCCGGGACAGGGGCGACAATGAGCAGTTCTTC. This sequence encodes CASSTRDRGDNEQFF. Variable domain in full (rest from reference TRBV5-8 and TRBJ2-1): EAGVTQSPTHLIKTRGQQATLRCSPISGHTSVYWYQQALGLGLQFLLWYDEGEERNRGNFPPRFSGRQFPNYSSELNVNALELEDSALYLCASSTRDRGDNEQFFGPGTRLTVL.

This clonotype occurred a few times. This chain connects TRBV7-8 to TRBJ2-5; tentative D call: TRBD2 (6 bases). The CDR3 is made up of 14 amino acids. The ends were cut back, 8 bases at V and 3 bases at J, with 16 bases in the middle. Germline V lookup: CDR1 SGHVS, CDR2 FQNEAQ. The CDR3 protein is CASARDFSEETQYF. CDR3 in DNA: TGTGCCAGCGCCCGGGACTTTTCGGAAGAGACCCAGTACTTC. The whole variable domain, remainder taken from reference TRBV7-8 and TRBJ2-5, is GAGVSQSPRYKVAKRGQDVALRCDPISGHVSLFWYQQALGQGPEFLTYFQNEAQLDKSGLPSDRFFAERPEGSVSTLKIQRTQQEDSAVYLCASARDFSEETQYFGPGTRLLVL.